Listed below are T cell receptor beta chains from one sample, sequenced in a study of cytomegalovirus exposure and HLA in healthy donors. Assay: immunoSEQ multiplex PCR; the TCRdb copy retains only in-frame clones and omits some. The repertoire holds 150,000 or so clones, 80% to 90% seen once, with roughly 4.4% in the top ten. The sequencing input was PBMCs. All receptors come from a woman aged 18-35 years in good health and CMV-seropositive. Both conserved end residues are part of each CDR3. The D gene is left open where the match is weak. The listing skips clone size in some rows; elsewhere it reads once, few, many or a size class.

d_call,clone_size,v_call,j_call,cdr3_nt,cdr3_aa
TRBD2,few,TRBV4-3,TRBJ2-1,TGCGCCAGCAGCCAAGAACCCCTAGCGGGGGGCAGCGATGAGCAGTTCTTC,CASSQEPLAGGSDEQFF
.,.,TRBV28,TRBJ2-2,TGTGCCAGCTTTTCGGCACAGGGGAGGACCGGGGAGCTGTTTTTT,CASFSAQGRTGELFF
.,.,TRBV7-9,TRBJ2-7,TGTGCCAGCAGCTTAGATGGGAGTCCGTACTTC,CASSLDGSPYF
.,.,TRBV21-1,TRBJ2-7,TGTGCCAGCAGCAAAGCTTTGGTGGGGACAGGGGTCCGCTACCCTACCTACGAGCAGTACTTC,CASSKALVGTGVRYPTYEQYF
TRBD1,.,TRBV29-1,TRBJ2-1,TGCAGCGTTGAAACGGCCCAGACAGGGAAAAACTACAATGAGCAGTTCTTC,CSVETAQTGKNYNEQFF
TRBD1,.,TRBV30,TRBJ2-7,TGTGCCTGCCGTAATACCGGGACAGGGGTTTACGAGCAGTACTTC,CACRNTGTGVYEQYF
.,.,TRBV5-1,TRBJ2-6,TGCGCCAGCAGCTTGGATATCTCTGGGGCCAACGTCCTGACTTTC,CASSLDISGANVLTF
TRBD1,.,TRBV7-2,TRBJ1-5,TGTGCCAGCAGCGGACAGGGGGCGTTCGGCAATCAGCCCCAGCATTTT,CASSGQGAFGNQPQHF
TRBD2,once,TRBV9,TRBJ2-5,TGTGCCAGCAGCGTATACGGGGGGGGTGGGGAGACCCAGTACTTC,CASSVYGGGGETQYF
TRBD1,.,TRBV6-5,TRBJ1-5,TGTGCCAGCAGTTCGGGACAGGGGTATCAGCCCCAGCATTTT,CASSSGQGYQPQHF
.,.,TRBV6-5,TRBJ1-1,TGTGCCAGCAGTCCCTTCAGAGGCACTGAAGCTTTCTTT,CASSPFRGTEAFF
TRBD1,.,TRBV27,TRBJ1-6,TGTGCCAGCAGTCTAGGGACAGGGGTACGTTCACCCCTCCACTTT,CASSLGTGVRSPLHF
.,.,TRBV6-1,TRBJ1-2,TGTGCCAGCAGTGAGTCTGTAAACTATGGCTACACCTTC,CASSESVNYGYTF
.,few,TRBV7-9,TRBJ2-5,TGTGCCAGCAGCTTGGGACTCGGCCCCCAAGAGACCCAGTACTTC,CASSLGLGPQETQYF
.,.,TRBV6-5,TRBJ1-1,TGTGCCAGCAGTTCCAGGACAGATGACATCCCTGAAGCTTTCTTT,CASSSRTDDIPEAFF
TRBD2,.,TRBV10-3,TRBJ2-1,TGTGCCATCAGCCGGGGGACTAGCGGAAACAATGAGCAGTTCTTC,CAISRGTSGNNEQFF
.,.,TRBV19,TRBJ1-2,TGTGCCAGTAGTATGGCCCGAAACTATGGCTACACCTTC,CASSMARNYGYTF
TRBD1,.,TRBV18,TRBJ1-5,TGTGCCAGCTCGGCGGGACAGGGGTTACAGCCCCAGCATTTT,CASSAGQGLQPQHF
TRBD2,.,TRBV19,TRBJ2-5,TGTGCCAGTAGTCCCCGGAGACTAGCGGGGGTTCAAGAGACCCAGTACTTC,CASSPRRLAGVQETQYF
TRBD1,once,TRBV30,TRBJ2-1,TGTGCCTGGAGCAGGGGGCTGCTGCTTTACAATGAGCAGTTCTTC,CAWSRGLLLYNEQFF
.,.,TRBV1,TRBJ2-3,TGCACCAGCAGCCAAGATCAGGGTTGGGCGGATACGCAGTATTTT,CTSSQDQGWADTQYF
TRBD2,.,TRBV5-8,TRBJ2-5,TGTGCCAGCAGCTGGAGGCGGGGGGGCCTAGAGACCCAGTACTTC,CASSWRRGGLETQYF
TRBD1,once,TRBV6-5,TRBJ1-2,TGTGCCAGCAGTTACCAGACAGGGGCAGAGGGCTACACCTTC,CASSYQTGAEGYTF
TRBD1,.,TRBV11-2,TRBJ2-1,TGTGCCAGCAGCTCACACCCGGGACAGGGAGTCAATGAGCAGTTCTTC,CASSSHPGQGVNEQFF
.,.,TRBV28,TRBJ1-5,TGTGCCAGCAGTCCTTCGACGGGGGTCGGTCAGCCCCAGCATTTT,CASSPSTGVGQPQHF
TRBD1,once,TRBV29-1,TRBJ1-1,TGCAGCGGAAGAACCGGGACAGGGAACACTGAAGCTTTCTTT,CSGRTGTGNTEAFF
TRBD1,.,TRBV18,TRBJ2-7,TGTGCCAGCGGACAGGGGACATCCTACGAGCAGTACTTC,CASGQGTSYEQYF
TRBD1,.,TRBV6-6,TRBJ1-2,TGTGCCAGCAGAGCCGGGACAGGGGGATTCTATGGCTACACCTTC,CASRAGTGGFYGYTF
.,.,TRBV4-1,TRBJ1-2,TGCGCCAGCAGCCCCGGACACAATTATGGCTACACCTTC,CASSPGHNYGYTF
.,.,TRBV18,TRBJ2-7,TGTGCCAGCTCACCTTGGGACAAAAACTACGAGCAGTACTTC,CASSPWDKNYEQYF
.,.,TRBV7-9,TRBJ1-4,TGTGCCAGCAGCTCCCGGGTCTGGAATGAAAAACTGTTTTTT,CASSSRVWNEKLFF
.,.,TRBV6-5,TRBJ2-5,TGTGCCAGCAGTTACGGCAGGGCCGGGGAGACCCAGTACTTC,CASSYGRAGETQYF
TRBD1,.,TRBV18,TRBJ1-4,TGTGCCAGCTCACCGGGACAGGGGAATGAAAAACTGTTTTTT,CASSPGQGNEKLFF
.,.,TRBV30,TRBJ1-1,TGTGCCTGGAGTGTGCGGCGGAACACTGAAGCTTTCTTT,CAWSVRRNTEAFF
.,.,TRBV10-3,TRBJ1-4,TGTGCCACCGGACCGGCCGGGGTAGAGGAAAAACTGTTTTTT,CATGPAGVEEKLFF
.,.,TRBV20-1,TRBJ2-2,TGCAGTGCCCCGTCCACCGGGGAGCTGTTTTTT,CSAPSTGELFF
.,few,TRBV7-2,TRBJ2-5,TGTGCCAGCAGCCGGAGCCGGGGACAAGAGACCCAGTACTTC,CASSRSRGQETQYF
TRBD1,.,TRBV30,TRBJ2-4,TGTGCCTGGGGACAGGGGGTGGACATTCAGTACTTC,CAWGQGVDIQYF
.,.,TRBV7-9,TRBJ1-2,TGTGCCAGCAGCTGGGGGGAAGGTGGCTACACCTTC,CASSWGEGGYTF
.,.,TRBV6-5,TRBJ2-7,TGTGCCAGCAGTTATCGGTTGGGGCGTGCATACGAGCAGTACTTC,CASSYRLGRAYEQYF
TRBD2,.,TRBV29-1,TRBJ2-3,TGCAGCGCCGATAGCGGGGGGGGCACAGATACGCAGTATTTT,CSADSGGGTDTQYF
TRBD1,.,TRBV2,TRBJ2-1,TGTGCCAGCAGTGCGACAGGGGGCACCTACAATGAGCAGTTCTTC,CASSATGGTYNEQFF
.,.,TRBV6-6,TRBJ1-5,TGTGCCAGCACCCTAGGCGGCAATCAGCCCCAGCATTTT,CASTLGGNQPQHF
TRBD2,.,TRBV9,TRBJ2-2,TGTGCCAGCAGCGTAGCTGGGACTAGAAACACCGGGGAGCTGTTTTTT,CASSVAGTRNTGELFF
.,.,TRBV19,TRBJ1-2,TGTGCCTCGTATAGGGGGGGGGAGACAGGAAGCTTCTATGGCTACACCTTC,CASYRGGETGSFYGYTF
.,.,TRBV30,TRBJ2-3,TGTGCCTGGATGAGGCAAGCAGATACGCAGTATTTT,CAWMRQADTQYF
.,few,TRBV7-2,TRBJ2-5,TGTGCCAGCAGCCGTGGACTACGAGAGACCCAGTACTTC,CASSRGLRETQYF
.,.,TRBV14,TRBJ2-1,TGTGCCAGCGGCGGGGTAGTCAATGAGCAGTTCTTC,CASGGVVNEQFF
TRBD1,once,TRBV6-5,TRBJ2-1,TGTGCCAGCAGCAGGCAGACAGGGGGTTACAATGAGCAGTTCTTC,CASSRQTGGYNEQFF
TRBD2,.,TRBV4-3,TRBJ2-1,TGCGCCAGCAGCCAAGAATCGAGGACTAGCGGGGGGTTTGAGCAGTTCTTC,CASSQESRTSGGFEQFF
TRBD1,.,TRBV7-3,TRBJ1-6,TGTGCCAGCAGCTCCGGGACAGGGGGTTCCTATAATTCACCCCTCCACTTT,CASSSGTGGSYNSPLHF
TRBD2,few,TRBV6-4,TRBJ2-3,TGTGCCAGCAGTGCACTAGCGAGCACAGATACGCAGTATTTT,CASSALASTDTQYF